This TCR beta chain came from a study of blood T cell repertoires in COVID-19. As for the study in general: Acute and convalescent COVID-19 specimens originated in the United States, Italy and Spain.

Donors of Cohort 3 who recovered were those that had two negative PCRs, clearance, or symptom resolution. Germline V gives CDR1 MNHEY, CDR2 SVGAGI. Trimming pared 5 bases from V and 4 bases from J, leaving 11 bases between. The CDR3 runs to 13 residues. Some clones are missing from TCRdb's copy, which holds only in-frame ones; the method was immunoSEQ multiplex PCR. Here the sample spans about 360,000 clones, around 87% being singletons. The chain recombines TRBV6-5 with TRBJ1-1; no clear D. Sequencing input: PBMCs or T cells enriched from blood (not recorded which). This clonotype was obtained from a man aged 25 to 40 who had recovered from COVID-19. The CDR3 here is CASSTEGFTEAFF. The CDR3 coding sequence is TGTGCCAGCAGTACCGAGGGTTTCACTGAAGCTTTCTTT.